The entry below describes one TCR beta chain. Its cognate antigen is unknown. The sample originates from a study of cytotoxic CD8 clonotypes in ibrutinib-treated CLL. Overall study findings and caveats: Investigators sampled sustained-remission and progressing patients at differing times.

Clones were sequenced by immunoSEQ multiplex PCR, and TCRdb holds only the in-frame ones, with some missing. The sample lists fewer than 400,000 clones; around 66% were seen once. Trimming took 2 bases from V and 9 from J, leaving 20 bases between them. The CDR3 has 15 residues. Germline-derived CDR1 and CDR2 are SGHTA and FQGNSA. This sequence joins TRBV7-2 and TRBJ2-7; no reliable D call. The sample here was PBMCs, taken after 36 months of ibrutinib treatment. This sequence was found in a human donor with chronic lymphocytic leukemia. In DNA form, the CDR3 reads TGTGCCAGCAGCTTATGGCCAACCTCACCTAAGGGGCAGTACTTC. This codes for CASSLWPTSPKGQYF. Drawing the rest from reference TRBV7-2 and TRBJ2-7, the complete variable domain is GAGVSQSPSNKVTEKGKDVELRCDPISGHTALYWYRQSLGQGLEFLIYFQGNSAPDKSGLPSDRFSAERTGGSVSTLTIQRTQQEDSAVYLCASSLWPTSPKGQYFGPGTRLTVT.